The clone carrying this T cell receptor beta chain is termed medium-sized. Its cognate antigen is unknown. This entry is derived from a study of vaccination and CD4 T cells after COVID-19. The study sequenced cultured CD4+ T cell DNA using the Oncomine TCR Beta short-read assay. TCRdb reprocessed the PCR reads via MiXCR and lists one record per CDR3 protein. This sample yields 1,200 or so distinct CDR3 sequences, of which about 18% are seen a single time; 55% to 75% belongs to the top ten. Treatment noted: approximately nine-day PBMC culture with coronavirus spike peptide pools or control peptides (ViraFEST assay). CD4+ T cells of the unexposed donor were collected before the COVID-19 pandemic (2011-2018). Trimming stripped 5 bases from V and 9 bases from J, with 14 bases between. CDR3 length equals 14 residues. Germline CDR1 reads SGHTA; CDR2 reads FQGNSA.

The TCR originated in a human donor in good health. Sequences were obtained from CD4+ T cells from blood, cultured in vitro. This rearrangement joins TRBV7-2 to TRBJ1-6, with TRBD1 as a possible D gene (6 bases). CDR3 DNA sequence: TGTGCCAGCAGCAAGACGACAGGAGTTTCACCCCTCCACTTT. Protein product: CASSKTTGVSPLHF.